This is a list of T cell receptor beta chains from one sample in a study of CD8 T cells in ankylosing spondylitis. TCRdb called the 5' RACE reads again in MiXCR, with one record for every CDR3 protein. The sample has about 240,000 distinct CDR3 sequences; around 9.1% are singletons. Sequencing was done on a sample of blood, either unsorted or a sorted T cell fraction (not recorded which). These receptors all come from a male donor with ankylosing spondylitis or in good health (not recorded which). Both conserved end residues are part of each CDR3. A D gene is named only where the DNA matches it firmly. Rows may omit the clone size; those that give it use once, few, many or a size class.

TGTGCCAGCAGGGAGGAGGCGACTGAAGCTTTCTTT | CASREEATEAFF | TRBJ1-1 | . | TRBV7-9 | few
TGTGCCACCAGCCCCGGGGGAGAGGCCGAGGGCTACACCTTC | CATSPGGEAEGYTF | TRBJ1-2 | . | TRBV15 | many
TGCGCCAGCAGTGAGTCAAGGAGTGGAGAGACCCAGTACTTC | CASSESRSGETQYF | TRBJ2-5 | . | TRBV10-1 | .
TGCAGTGCTAGAGTGGACAGGGGATTAGATGGCTACACCTTC | CSARVDRGLDGYTF | TRBJ1-2 | TRBD1 | TRBV20-1 | many
TGTGCCAGCAGTGAAGTGAGGGGGTCTGGGGCCAACGTCCTGACTTTC | CASSEVRGSGANVLTF | TRBJ2-6 | . | TRBV6-1 | many
TGCAGTGCTAGCTACGGGAGAATGAACACTGAAGCTTTCTTT | CSASYGRMNTEAFF | TRBJ1-1 | . | TRBV20-1 | many
TGCGCCAGCAGCCAAGACCATTTAGCCGGGGTTCGGTATTCCGGGGAGCTGTTTTTT | CASSQDHLAGVRYSGELFF | TRBJ2-2 | . | TRBV4-1 | many
TGCAGTGCTCGGGGACAGGGGGACTACGAGCAGTACTTC | CSARGQGDYEQYF | TRBJ2-7 | TRBD1 | TRBV20-1 | many
TGTGCCAGCAGCCAATTCCAGGGGGAGCAGTTCTTC | CASSQFQGEQFF | TRBJ2-1 | . | TRBV3-1 | many
TGCAGTGCTAGAGATTCAGGGAGTGACTATGGCTACACCTTC | CSARDSGSDYGYTF | TRBJ1-2 | . | TRBV20-1 | many
TGCAGTGCTAGAGTCCGTGAGCAGTTCTTC | CSARVREQFF | TRBJ2-1 | . | TRBV20-1 | many
TGTGCCATCAGTCCTAGCGGGTCAACGGGTTTATTATCCTACAATGAGCAGTTCTTC | CAISPSGSTGLLSYNEQFF | TRBJ2-1 | TRBD2 | TRBV10-3 | many
TGTGCCATCAGTGACCCAGGACAATCCCACGAGCAGTACTTC | CAISDPGQSHEQYF | TRBJ2-7 | . | TRBV10-3 | many
TGCAGCGTGATTCCGGGATCGAGGATCTCCGAGCAGTACTTC | CSVIPGSRISEQYF | TRBJ2-7 | . | TRBV29-1 | many
TGTGCCAGCAGCTTGGCCGGAGATACGCAGTATTTT | CASSLAGDTQYF | TRBJ2-3 | . | TRBV5-6 | many